One and the same sample provided the 10 T cell receptor beta chains below, sequenced in a study of T cell responses to AZD1222 COVID-19 vaccine. Clones were sequenced by immunoSEQ multiplex PCR, and TCRdb holds only the in-frame ones, with some missing. The sample yields tens of thousands of clones, approximately 89% seen once. The material was peripheral blood, obtained on day 0 of AZD1222 vaccination. Receptor source: an adult in good health.

This chain joins TRBV7-8 and TRBJ1-1; D is possibly TRBD1 (6 bases). Germline V gives CDR1 SGHVS, CDR2 FQNEAQ. The CDR3 sequence is 15 residues long. V shed 5 bases and J shed 0 bases, with 13 bases lying between them. CDR3 nucleotide sequence: TGTGCCAGCAGCCCTCGAGGGGGGATGAACACTGAAGCTTTCTTT. Translation: CASSPRGGMNTEAFF.

The V gene is TRBV29-1, the J gene TRBJ1-1; D gene unclear. Trimming shortened V by 4 bases and J by 3 bases, and 9 bases separated the two germline ends. Germline lookup yields CDR1 SQVTM and CDR2 ANQGSEA. The CDR3 contains 12 residues. CDR3 sequence: CSVGSSYTEAFF. The CDR3 nucleotides read TGCAGCGTTGGGTCCTCATACACTGAAGCTTTCTTT.

V is TRBV19 and J is TRBJ2-7, with TRBD2 as a possible D gene (7 bases). The V gene's germline CDR1 is LNHDA and CDR2 SQIVND (reference sequence). There are 16 residues in the CDR3. V was clipped by 6 bases and J by 2 bases, with 20 bases between them. For the CDR3, the DNA is TGTGCCAGTAGGAATCTTCGCCGGGGGGCGGCCTACGAGCAGTACTTC. Protein product: CASRNLRRGAAYEQYF.

This clone has just one count. The V and J genes are TRBV12-5 and TRBJ2-7; no clear D gene. Germline V gene data show CDR1 as LGHNT and CDR2 as FRNRAP. The germline V and J ends were trimmed by 7 bases and 4 bases, with 14 bases remaining between them. The CDR3 covers 13 residues. The CDR3 DNA follows: TGTGCTAGTGTAGAAGTCAATGGGTACGAGCAGTACTTC. It yields the protein CASVEVNGYEQYF.

The count of this clone is one. The chain is built from TRBV9 and TRBJ2-2, with a weak D call TRBD1 (7 bases). The CDR3 totals 16 residues. The V gene's germline CDR1 is SGDLS and CDR2 YYNGEE. V lost 1 base and J lost 3, with 13 bases in between. CDR3 bases: TGTGCCAGCAGCGTAACAGGGGAGGAGGACACCGGGGAGCTGTTTTTT. Protein: CASSVTGEEDTGELFF.

The genes are TRBV18 and TRBJ1-4; tentatively, D is TRBD1 (6 bases). V lost 5 bases and J 1 base, leaving 11 bases between the germline ends. The length of the CDR3 is 15 residues. Germline V gene data show CDR1 as KGHSH and CDR2 as LQKENI. The CDR3 here is CASSTTGITNEKLFF. The CDR3, as DNA: TGTGCCAGCTCAACCACAGGGATAACTAATGAAAAACTGTTTTTT.

This chain joins TRBV3-1 (or the pseudogene TRBV3-2) and TRBJ1-3; 7 nucleotides align to TRBD1. CDR1 is LGHDT, CDR2 YNNKEL, per germline (reference sequence). The CDR3 is made up of 15 amino acids. The J segment lost 4 bases and the V segment lost 3 bases, leaving 6 bases of the junction unmatched. DNA for the CDR3: TGTGCCAGCAGCCACCCGACAGGGCGAGGAAACACCATATATTTT. Translating it yields CASSHPTGRGNTIYF.

The rearrangement joins TRBV9 to TRBJ2-2, with no clear D. V was shortened by 6 bases and J by 0 bases, with 12 bases between the two germline ends. There are 15 residues in the CDR3. Germline CDR1 and CDR2: SGDLS and YYNGEE. CDR3 sequence: CASNRRQANTGELFF. The CDR3 nucleotides are TGTGCCAGCAATCGGCGGCAGGCGAACACCGGGGAGCTGTTTTTT. Full variable domain (missing parts from reference TRBV9 and TRBJ2-2): DSGVTQTPKHLITATGQRVTLRCSPRSGDLSVYWYQQSLDQGLQFLIQYYNGEERAKGNILERFSAQQFPDLHSELNLSSLELGDSALYFCASNRRQANTGELFFGEGSRLTVL.

The V gene is TRBV7-2, the J gene TRBJ1-2, with D possibly being TRBD1 (6 bases). The CDR3 consists of 14 residues. Trimming removed 1 base from V and 3 bases from J, with 9 bases in between. The germline gives CDR1 SGHTA, CDR2 FQGNSA. CDR3 residues: CASSLEGGDYGYTF. In nucleotides, the CDR3 is TGTGCCAGCAGCTTAGAGGGGGGGGACTATGGCTACACCTTC.

The chain employs TRBV6-6 and TRBJ2-7; TRBD2 matches at 8 bases. Looked up from germline, CDR1 is MNHNY and CDR2 is SVGAGI (reference sequence). J lost 0 bases, V lost 2 bases, and 3 bases had no gene match. The CDR3 has 15 amino acids. CDR3 in amino acids: CASSYAGGYSYEQYF. CDR3 nucleotide sequence: TGTGCCAGCAGTTACGCGGGAGGCTACTCCTACGAGCAGTACTTC.